The clone carrying this T cell receptor beta chain appeared a few times. Unmatched junction bases numbered 4, after V lost 1 base and J lost 7 bases. Germline CDR1 is SGHVS and CDR2 is FQNEAQ. The CDR3 sequence is 15 residues long. Repertoires were generated with immunoSEQ multiplex PCR, while TCRdb's copy carries only in-frame clones and drops some. The profile shows just under 30,000 clones, about two thirds of them singletons. Every single patient, without exception, relapsed after autologous stem cell transplantation, and brentuximab vedotin exposure varied. The entry originates in a study of PD-1 blockade in classical Hodgkin lymphoma.

The material sequenced was peripheral blood mononuclear cells (PBMCs), taken before the second cycle of nivolumab. The chain has TRBV7-8 and TRBJ2-2; 9 positions agree with TRBD1. The clonotype originates from a human donor with classical Hodgkin lymphoma. The CDR3 here is CASSLDRGLGGELFF. The CDR3 DNA follows: TGTGCCAGCAGCTTAGACAGGGGGCTGGGCGGGGAGCTGTTTTTT.